This TCR beta chain was sequenced in a study of early T cells in non-severe SARS-CoV-2 infection. Study background: The study sequenced bulk RNA from unsorted whole blood, with chains unpaired.

CDR1 is MNHNS and CDR2 is SASEGT in the germline V gene. There are 14 residues in the CDR3. Trimming left V 2 bases short and J 7 bases short, with 14 bases between. This clonotype occurred many times. Individual cDNA molecules carried attached unique molecular identifiers. One entry per CDR3 protein, called by TCRdb with MiXCR from the 5' RACE reads. The sample yields about 64,000 distinct CDR3 sequences, over 4.5% seen once. This clonotype was sampled from an adult who was a healthcare worker with PCR-confirmed SARS-CoV-2 infection or an uninfected control (not recorded which). Sequenced: whole blood. The chain carries TRBV6-1 and TRBJ1-2, with D perhaps matching TRBD1 (5 bases). The DNA for the CDR3 is TGTGCCAGCAGTGAACCCCCGGGCGGGGGTGGCTACACCTTC. This gives the protein CASSEPPGGGGYTF.